These T cell receptor beta chains were read from a single sample in a study of shared clonotypes between healthy human individuals. Method: immunoSEQ multiplex PCR; TCRdb's copy keeps in-frame clones and lacks some. The profile shows millions of clones, around 96% of them singletons. The source material was naive CD8+ T cells sorted from blood. These receptors came from a young man in good health. Each CDR3 is given with its conserved first and last residue. Fields, in order: V gene, D gene, clone size, J gene, CDR3 protein, CDR3 DNA. D genes are given only for firm matches. Only some rows state a clone size, as once, few, many or a class for expanded clones.

TRBV7-9	TRBD1	.	TRBJ1-6	CASSLGTGDSPLHF	TGTGCCAGCAGCTTGGGGACAGGGGATTCACCCCTCCACTTT
TRBV7-9	.	.	TRBJ2-1	CASSLAEGSYNEQFF	TGTGCCAGCAGCTTAGCGGAGGGTTCCTACAATGAGCAGTTCTTC
TRBV12-5	.	.	TRBJ2-3	CASGLVPPIGGITDTQYF	TGTGCTAGTGGTTTGGTACCCCCTATTGGGGGAATCACAGATACGCAGTATTTT
TRBV7-9	.	.	TRBJ2-5	CASSSLGRETQYF	TGTGCCAGCAGCTCCTTAGGGAGGGAGACCCAGTACTTC
TRBV7-9	.	.	TRBJ1-6	CASSLAGLSNSPLHF	TGTGCCAGCAGCTTAGCGGGTTTATCCAATTCACCCCTCCACTTT
TRBV4-1	TRBD1	.	TRBJ2-3	CASSFRQGATDTQYF	TGCGCCAGCAGCTTTCGACAGGGGGCAACAGATACGCAGTATTTT
TRBV11-2	.	once	TRBJ2-7	CASSLGQGSEQYF	TGTGCCAGCAGCTTAGGCCAGGGTTCCGAGCAGTACTTC
TRBV10-1	TRBD1	.	TRBJ1-4	CASRGTGAKEKLFF	TGCGCCAGCAGGGGGACAGGAGCGAAAGAAAAACTGTTTTTT
TRBV15	TRBD2	.	TRBJ2-7	CATSRDRGGSYEQYF	TGTGCCACCAGCAGAGATCGGGGAGGGAGCTACGAGCAGTACTTC
TRBV27	TRBD1	.	TRBJ1-4	CASTSRLTGIEKLFF	TGTGCCAGCACCTCCCGATTGACAGGGATTGAAAAACTGTTTTTT
TRBV7-2	.	.	TRBJ2-5	CASSLSLLGVSPETQYF	TGTGCCAGCAGCTTATCCCTCCTAGGCGTGTCGCCAGAGACCCAGTACTTC
TRBV6-5	.	.	TRBJ1-1	CASSLTGLNTEAFF	TGTGCCAGCAGCCTGACAGGATTGAACACTGAAGCTTTCTTT
TRBV10-1	TRBD1	.	TRBJ1-4	CANIKRDRGEEKLFF	TGCGCCAACATCAAAAGGGACAGGGGAGAGGAAAAACTGTTTTTT
TRBV11-3	.	.	TRBJ2-2	CASSLVRGRELFF	TGTGCCAGCAGCTTAGTGCGGGGCAGGGAGCTGTTTTTT
TRBV14	TRBD2	.	TRBJ2-1	CASSLLAGSYNEQFF	TGTGCCAGCAGCCTACTAGCGGGGAGCTACAATGAGCAGTTCTTC
TRBV9	TRBD1	.	TRBJ1-4	CASSSEGGLNEKLFF	TGTGCCAGCAGCTCCGAAGGGGGCCTTAATGAAAAACTGTTTTTT
TRBV5-1	TRBD1	.	TRBJ1-1	CASSPDRTNTEAFF	TGCGCCAGCAGCCCGGACAGGACGAACACTGAAGCTTTCTTT
TRBV7-2	.	once	TRBJ2-7	CASSLNPEIWGAYEQYF	TGTGCCAGCAGCTTAAACCCGGAGATTTGGGGTGCCTACGAGCAGTACTTC
TRBV11-2	TRBD1	.	TRBJ2-7	CASSVKPGQGAPDYEQYF	TGTGCCAGCAGTGTCAAACCGGGACAGGGGGCGCCGGACTACGAGCAGTACTTC
TRBV29-1	.	.	TRBJ2-7	CSVERRTDSSYEQYF	TGCAGCGTTGAACGGAGGACCGATAGCTCCTACGAGCAGTACTTC
TRBV2	TRBD1	.	TRBJ1-2	CATGTVLYGYTF	TGTGCCACCGGGACAGTTTTATATGGCTACACCTTC
TRBV5-1	TRBD2	once	TRBJ2-5	CASSPRSGSQETQYF	TGCGCCAGCAGCCCCCGTAGCGGGAGCCAAGAGACCCAGTACTTC
TRBV4-1	.	.	TRBJ1-4	CASSQDTDHSGEKLFF	TGCGCCAGCAGCCAAGATACCGACCACTCAGGGGAGAAACTGTTTTTT
TRBV6-5	.	.	TRBJ2-1	CASSYVALYNEQFF	TGTGCCAGCAGTTACGTAGCTCTGTATAATGAGCAGTTCTTC
TRBV5-1	TRBD2	.	TRBJ2-5	CASSPGLAGQETQYF	TGCGCCAGCAGCCCGGGACTAGCGGGGCAAGAGACCCAGTACTTC
TRBV5-8	.	.	TRBJ2-7	CASSYGPGGTHYEQYF	TGTGCCAGCAGCTATGGGCCTGGGGGGACTCACTACGAGCAGTACTTC
TRBV5-1	TRBD2	.	TRBJ2-1	CASSPWGSGSSYNEQFF	TGCGCCAGCAGCCCCTGGGGTAGCGGGAGCTCCTACAATGAGCAGTTCTTC
TRBV6-1	.	.	TRBJ2-5	CASRVDNQETQYF	TGTGCCAGCAGAGTGGACAACCAAGAGACCCAGTACTTC
TRBV6-5	.	.	TRBJ2-7	CATGYSPLSEQYF	TGTGCCACCGGATATTCACCCCTTAGTGAGCAGTACTTC
TRBV9	TRBD2	.	TRBJ2-1	CASSDTGLAGAEQFF	TGTGCCAGCAGTGATACGGGACTAGCGGGAGCTGAGCAGTTCTTC
TRBV29-1	TRBD2	.	TRBJ2-5	CSVSDLAVNHQETQYF	TGCAGCGTTTCAGATCTAGCGGTAAACCACCAAGAGACCCAGTACTTC
TRBV13	TRBD2	.	TRBJ2-5	CASSLMGLAGGPRETQYF	TGTGCCAGCAGCTTGATGGGTCTAGCGGGGGGGCCGAGAGAGACCCAGTACTTC
TRBV19	.	.	TRBJ1-5	CASSIVPGEPQHF	TGTGCCAGTAGTATAGTCCCTGGGGAGCCCCAGCATTTT
TRBV5-5	TRBD1	.	TRBJ2-2	CASSLGQGTGGELFF	TGTGCCAGCAGCTTGGGACAGGGGACGGGCGGGGAGCTGTTTTTT
TRBV15	.	.	TRBJ2-6	CATSRDRERISSGANVLTF	TGTGCCACCAGCAGAGATCGGGAGCGGATAAGCTCTGGGGCCAACGTCCTGACTTTC
TRBV7-2	TRBD1	.	TRBJ2-7	CASSLGTGLLYEQYF	TGTGCCAGCAGCTTGGGGACAGGCCTACTCTACGAGCAGTACTTC
TRBV27	TRBD1	.	TRBJ2-7	CASSFHGTASSYEQYF	TGTGCCAGCAGTTTCCACGGGACAGCTTCGTCCTACGAGCAGTACTTC
TRBV5-1	TRBD2	.	TRBJ2-1	CASSPRLAADGNEQFF	TGCGCCAGCAGCCCCCGCCTAGCGGCCGACGGCAATGAGCAGTTCTTC
TRBV7-8	.	once	TRBJ2-7	CASSLRDYEQYF	TGTGCCAGCAGCCTCCGAGACTACGAGCAGTACTTC
TRBV7-6	TRBD2	.	TRBJ2-3	CASSQTGGGPWSPDTQYF	TGTGCCAGCAGTCAAACGGGGGGGGGCCCGTGGTCGCCAGATACGCAGTATTTT
TRBV5-1	.	.	TRBJ2-5	CASSLAYSTPTYQETQYF	TGCGCCAGCAGCTTGGCCTATTCGACACCTACGTACCAAGAGACCCAGTACTTC
TRBV7-9	.	.	TRBJ2-5	CASSSPRGIETQYF	TGTGCCAGCAGCTCCCCCCGAGGCATAGAGACCCAGTACTTC
TRBV27	TRBD1	.	TRBJ2-7	CASRGTGMVYEQYF	TGTGCCAGCAGGGGGACAGGGATGGTATACGAGCAGTACTTC
TRBV5-6	TRBD1	.	TRBJ1-3	CASSLGQEGNTIYF	TGTGCCAGCAGCCTTGGACAGGAGGGAAACACCATATATTTT
TRBV2	.	.	TRBJ1-1	CASRFGTRVAAFF	TGTGCCAGCAGATTCGGGACAAGGGTAGCAGCTTTCTTT